The TCR beta chain described here comes from a study of OX40 agonist ivuxolimab in advanced cancers. Background for the entire study: Ivuxolimab was an agonistic, fully human IgG2 monoclonal antibody directed against OX40 (CD134), a costimulatory receptor. Intravenous ivuxolimab was administered to patients every 2 weeks at six dose levels: 0.01, 0.1, 0.3, 1.5, 3 and 10 mg/kg. Of the approximately 50 dose-escalation patients, hepatocellular carcinoma was present in about 20, melanoma in roughly 15, renal cell carcinoma in 9 and head and neck cancer in 9. A male proportion of roughly 80% and a mean age of about 60 years, ranging from about 20 to 80, were recorded for the dose-escalation cohort. Prior anti-PD-1, anti-PD-L1 or anti-CTLA-4 therapy was permitted, and approximately 40% of dose-escalation patients had received checkpoint inhibitors. Partial responses occurred in three dose-escalation patients: two with cutaneous melanoma and one with hepatocellular carcinoma. The purpose of peripheral TCRbeta sequencing was to test whether ivuxolimab changed TCR sequence diversity and led to clonal T-cell expansion. The paper reports the monotherapy dose-escalation portion (N ≈ 50 patients) of the phase I ivuxolimab trial. Here is what the overall study found, with its caveats: In partial responders in the 0.1-3.0 mg/kg groups, normalized peripheral clonal expansion was found to be among the lowest, especially among CD8+ T cells. The antigen specificity of the peripheral T cells that underwent clonal expansion was not determined. At doses from 0.1 to 3.0 mg/kg, clonal expansion was seen in both CD4+ and CD8+ blood T cells between baseline and week 6. After ivuxolimab, expanded clones were on average more numerous among CD8+ T cells than among CD4+ T cells. Low levels of normalized T-cell clonal expansion were also seen in some patients who did not respond.

Measured from the cysteine to the phenylalanine, the CDR3 is 12 residues long. Of all the DNA, just the CDR3 is kept, 36 bases in frame from base 1. V drops 8 bases and J drops 2 bases, leaving 8 bases in between. Based on the germline V gene, the CDR1 and CDR2 sequences are MDHEN and SYDVKM. For sequencing of the TCRbeta CDR3 region, genomic DNA was extracted from the sorted cells. The immunoSEQ Assay was used for sequencing of TCRbeta CDR3 regions. In its TCRdb copy, this immuneACCESS table keeps in-frame sequences only and misses some clones. Where compared with another copy, unresolved V genes explain less than half of these, and the others have no known cause. The sample includes approximately 77,000 clones, with less than 95% observed a single time. 1.5% to 2% of the sample comes from the top ten. The trial excluded patients who had a history of autoimmune disease or were on systemic immunosuppression. Peripheral blood for TCR sequencing was collected from all dose cohorts at baseline, on cycle 4 day 1, and on cycle 7 day 1. The samples were drawn from a first-in-human, open-label, multicenter phase I dose-escalation trial of ivuxolimab. The trial enrolled adults with locally advanced or metastatic head and neck squamous cell, hepatocellular, melanoma or renal cell carcinoma. Before TCR sequencing, CD4+ and CD8+ T cells were separately sorted from peripheral blood.

With regard to this clone: Which antigen it targets is not known. No clone much larger than this one lies a single base away; base qualities are absent.

The chain uses TRBV28 and TRBJ2-3; the D region may be TRBD1 or TRBD2, each matching 5 bases equally. The origin of this receptor is an adult with an advanced solid tumor such as melanoma, head and neck, liver or kidney cancer. The source was CD4+ or CD8+ T cells sorted from blood, collected in a trial of the OX40 agonist ivuxolimab. The CDR3 region: CASGGSTDTQYF. Here is the DNA: TGTGCCAGCGGGGGTTCCACAGATACGCAGTATTTT. The variable domain in full, with residues beyond the CDR3 obtained from the reference TRBV28 and TRBJ2-3 genes, is DVKVTQSSRYLVKRTGEKVFLECVQDMDHENMFWYRQDPGLGLRLIYFSYDVKMKEKGDIPEGYSVSREKKERFSLILESASTNQTSMYLCASGGSTDTQYFGPGTRLTVL.